The sequence of this T cell receptor (beta chain) was determined in a study of blood T cell repertoires in COVID-19. Looking at the study overall: Researchers got acute and convalescent COVID-19 samples from the United States, Italy and Spain. T cells, B-cell-depleted T cells, or PBMCs provided the cDNA or gDNA that served as material.

There are many counts of this clone. The CDR3 runs to 13 residues. The junction had 6 bases not matched to a gene; V was cut back by 7 bases and J by 4 bases. CDR1 and CDR2 (germline): MGHRA, YSYEKL. Original processing notes: Amplification of reference gene primers provided the estimated nucleated cell counts. Libraries were prepared by immunoSEQ multiplex PCR; TCRdb keeps only in-frame clonotypes and omits some of them. V, J and clone size are those of that table, while D and trimming were read from the DNA. The table records over 35,000 clones, around 82% of them present only once. The specimen sequenced was peripheral blood. The TCR comes from a man in his forties with active or convalescent COVID-19. The chain uses TRBV4-1 and TRBJ1-1; 7 bases align to TRBD1. The DNA for the CDR3 is TGCGCCAGCAACGCAGGGGGGACCACTGAAGCTTTCTTT. Its protein product is CASNAGGTTEAFF.